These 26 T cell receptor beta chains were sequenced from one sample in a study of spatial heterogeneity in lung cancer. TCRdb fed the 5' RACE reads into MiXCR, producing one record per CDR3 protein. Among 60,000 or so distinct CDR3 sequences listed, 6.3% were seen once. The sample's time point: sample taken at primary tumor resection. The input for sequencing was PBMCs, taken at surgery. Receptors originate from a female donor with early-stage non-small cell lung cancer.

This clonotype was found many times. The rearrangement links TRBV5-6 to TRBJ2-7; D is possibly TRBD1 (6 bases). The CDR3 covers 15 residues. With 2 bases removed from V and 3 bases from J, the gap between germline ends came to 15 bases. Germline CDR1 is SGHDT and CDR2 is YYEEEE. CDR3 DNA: TGTGCCAGCAGCTTCAGGGGCCCCGTGAGCTACGAGCAGTACTTC. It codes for CASSFRGPVSYEQYF. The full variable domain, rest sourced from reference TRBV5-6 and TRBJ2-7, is DAGVTQSPTHLIKTRGQQVTLRCSPKSGHDTVSWYQQALGQGPQFIFQYYEEEERQRGNFPDRFSGHQFPNYSSELNVNALLLGDSALYLCASSFRGPVSYEQYFGPGTRLTVT.

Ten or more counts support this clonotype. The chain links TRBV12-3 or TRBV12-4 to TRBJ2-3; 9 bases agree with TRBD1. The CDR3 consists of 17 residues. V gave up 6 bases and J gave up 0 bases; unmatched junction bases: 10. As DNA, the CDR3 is TGTGCCAGCAGCCCCGTGACCGGGACAGGGAGCACAGATACGCAGTATTTT. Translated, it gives CASSPVTGTGSTDTQYF.

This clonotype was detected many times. CDR3 sequence: CASRGGGGQPQHF. As DNA, the CDR3 is TGTGCCAGCAGAGGGGGGGGAGGACAGCCCCAGCATTTT. This chain joins TRBV2 and TRBJ1-5; a weak D match, TRBD1 (6 bases). The CDR3 runs 13 residues. CDR1 and CDR2 (germline): SNHLY, FYNNEI. Trimming removed 6 bases at V and 7 bases at J, with 13 bases between.

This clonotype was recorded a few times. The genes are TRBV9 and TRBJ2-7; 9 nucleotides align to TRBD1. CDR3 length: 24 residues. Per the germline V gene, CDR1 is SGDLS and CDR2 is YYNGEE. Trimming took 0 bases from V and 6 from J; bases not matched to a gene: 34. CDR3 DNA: TGTGCCAGCAGCGTAGTCCATCACCCTCCGCTAAACACATCCGGGACAGGGTATCCCTCCGAGCAGTACGTC. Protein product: CASSVVHHPPLNTSGTGYPSEQYV.

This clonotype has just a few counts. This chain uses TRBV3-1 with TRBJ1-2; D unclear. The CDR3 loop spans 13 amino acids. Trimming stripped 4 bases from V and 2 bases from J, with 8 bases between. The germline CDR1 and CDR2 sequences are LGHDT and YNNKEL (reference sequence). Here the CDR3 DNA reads TGTGCCAGCAGCCTCTATCGGAACTATGGCTACACCTTC. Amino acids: CASSLYRNYGYTF.

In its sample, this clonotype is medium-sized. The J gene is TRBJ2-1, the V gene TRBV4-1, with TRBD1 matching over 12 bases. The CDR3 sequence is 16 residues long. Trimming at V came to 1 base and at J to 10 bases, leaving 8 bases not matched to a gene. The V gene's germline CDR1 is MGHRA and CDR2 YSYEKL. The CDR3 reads CASSQVGTGGLEEQFF. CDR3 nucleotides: TGCGCCAGCAGCCAAGTTGGGACAGGGGGCCTGGAGGAGCAGTTCTTC.

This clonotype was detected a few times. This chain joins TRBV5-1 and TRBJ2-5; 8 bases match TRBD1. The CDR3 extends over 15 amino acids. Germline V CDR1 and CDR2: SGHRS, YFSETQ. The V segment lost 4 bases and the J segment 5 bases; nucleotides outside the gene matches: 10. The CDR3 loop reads CASSLAGTGVETQYF. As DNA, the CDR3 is TGCGCCAGCAGCCTGGCCGGGACAGGTGTTGAGACCCAGTACTTC. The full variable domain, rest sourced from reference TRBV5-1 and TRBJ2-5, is KAGVTQTPRYLIKTRGQQVTLSCSPISGHRSVSWYQQTPGQGLQFLFEYFSETQRNKGNFPGRFSGRQFSNSRSEMNVSTLELGDSALYLCASSLAGTGVETQYFGPGTRLLVL.

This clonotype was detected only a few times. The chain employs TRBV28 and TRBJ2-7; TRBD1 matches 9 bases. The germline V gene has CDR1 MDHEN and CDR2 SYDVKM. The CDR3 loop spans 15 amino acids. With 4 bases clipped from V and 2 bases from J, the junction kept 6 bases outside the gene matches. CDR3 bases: TGTGCCAGCAGTTCTTGGGACAGGGTAACCTACGAGCAGTACGTC. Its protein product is CASSSWDRVTYEQYV.

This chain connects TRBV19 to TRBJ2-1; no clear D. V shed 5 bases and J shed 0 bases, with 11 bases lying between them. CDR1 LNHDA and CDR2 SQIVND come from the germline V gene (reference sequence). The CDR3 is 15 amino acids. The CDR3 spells CASSSPTRSYNEQFF. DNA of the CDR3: TGTGCCAGTAGTTCTCCGACACGCTCCTACAATGAGCAGTTCTTC.

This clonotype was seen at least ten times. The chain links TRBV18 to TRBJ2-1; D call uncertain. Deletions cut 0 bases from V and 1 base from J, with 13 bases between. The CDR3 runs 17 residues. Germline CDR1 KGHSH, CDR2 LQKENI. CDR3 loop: CASSPPGQALSYNEQFF. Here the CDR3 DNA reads TGTGCCAGCTCACCACCGGGCCAAGCGTTATCCTACAATGAGCAGTTCTTC. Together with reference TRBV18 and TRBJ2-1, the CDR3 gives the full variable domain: NAGVMQNPRHLVRRRGQEARLRCSPMKGHSHVYWYRQLPEEGLKFMVYLQKENIIDESGMPKERFSAEFPKEGPSILRIQQVVRGDSAAYFCASSPPGQALSYNEQFFGPGTRLTVL.

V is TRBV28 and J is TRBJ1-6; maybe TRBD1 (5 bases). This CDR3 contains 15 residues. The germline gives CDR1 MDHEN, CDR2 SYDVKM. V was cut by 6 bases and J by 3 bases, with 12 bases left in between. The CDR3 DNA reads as TGTGCCAGCAGCCCCCCCCAGGGCTATAATTCACCCCTCCACTTT. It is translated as CASSPPQGYNSPLHF.

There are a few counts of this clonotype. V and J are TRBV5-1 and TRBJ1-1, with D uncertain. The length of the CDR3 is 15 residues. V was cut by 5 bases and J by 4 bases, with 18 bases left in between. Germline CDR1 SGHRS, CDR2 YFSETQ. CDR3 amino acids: CASRVAGSRITEAFF. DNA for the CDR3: TGCGCCAGCAGGGTGGCGGGATCTCGGATCACTGAAGCTTTCTTT. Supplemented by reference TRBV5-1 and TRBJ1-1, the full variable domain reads KAGVTQTPRYLIKTRGQQVTLSCSPISGHRSVSWYQQTPGQGLQFLFEYFSETQRNKGNFPGRFSGRQFSNSRSEMNVSTLELGDSALYLCASRVAGSRITEAFFGQGTRLTVV.

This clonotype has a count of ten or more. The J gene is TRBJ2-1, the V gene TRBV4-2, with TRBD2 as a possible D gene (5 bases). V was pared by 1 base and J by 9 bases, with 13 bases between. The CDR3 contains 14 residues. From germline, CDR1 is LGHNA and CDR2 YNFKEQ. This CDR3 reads CASSQAGKVSEQFF. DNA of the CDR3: TGTGCCAGCAGCCAAGCCGGGAAGGTCTCTGAGCAGTTCTTC.

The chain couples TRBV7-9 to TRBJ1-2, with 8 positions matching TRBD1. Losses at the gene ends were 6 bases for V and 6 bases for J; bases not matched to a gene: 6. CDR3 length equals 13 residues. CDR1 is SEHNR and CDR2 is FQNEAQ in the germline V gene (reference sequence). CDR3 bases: TGTGCCAGCAGTATACAGGGGGACGATGGCTACACCTTC. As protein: CASSIQGDDGYTF. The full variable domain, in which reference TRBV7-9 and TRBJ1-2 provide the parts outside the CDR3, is DTGVSQNPRHKITKRGQNVTFRCDPISEHNRLYWYRQTLGQGPEFLTYFQNEAQLEKSRLLSDRFSAERPKGSFSTLEIQRTEQGDSAMYLCASSIQGDDGYTFGSGTRLTVV.

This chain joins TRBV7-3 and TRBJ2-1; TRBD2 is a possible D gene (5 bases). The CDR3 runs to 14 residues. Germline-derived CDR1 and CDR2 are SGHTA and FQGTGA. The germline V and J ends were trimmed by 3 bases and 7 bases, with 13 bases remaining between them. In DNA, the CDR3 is TGTGCCAGCAGCTTCCACGGAGGTGGGAATGAGCAGTTCTTC. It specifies CASSFHGGGNEQFF.

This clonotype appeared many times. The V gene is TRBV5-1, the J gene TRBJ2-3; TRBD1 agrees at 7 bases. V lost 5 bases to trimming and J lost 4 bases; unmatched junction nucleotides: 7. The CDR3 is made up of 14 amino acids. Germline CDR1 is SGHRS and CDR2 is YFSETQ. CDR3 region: CASRLGGGADTQYF. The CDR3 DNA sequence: TGCGCCAGCAGGCTAGGGGGCGGCGCAGATACGCAGTATTTT.

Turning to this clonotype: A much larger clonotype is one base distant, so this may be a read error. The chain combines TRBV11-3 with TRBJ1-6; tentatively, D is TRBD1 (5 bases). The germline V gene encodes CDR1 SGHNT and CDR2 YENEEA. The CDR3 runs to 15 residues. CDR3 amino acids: CVSSRSPGVNSPLHF. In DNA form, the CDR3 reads TGTGTCAGCAGCCGGAGCCCGGGGGTCAATTCACCCCTCCACTTT.

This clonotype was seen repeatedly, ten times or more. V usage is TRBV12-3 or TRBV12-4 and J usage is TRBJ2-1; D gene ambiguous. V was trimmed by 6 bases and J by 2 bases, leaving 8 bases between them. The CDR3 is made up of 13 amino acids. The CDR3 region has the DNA TGTGCCAGCAGCCCTCCCGCCTACAATGAGCAGTTCTTC. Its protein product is CASSPPAYNEQFF.

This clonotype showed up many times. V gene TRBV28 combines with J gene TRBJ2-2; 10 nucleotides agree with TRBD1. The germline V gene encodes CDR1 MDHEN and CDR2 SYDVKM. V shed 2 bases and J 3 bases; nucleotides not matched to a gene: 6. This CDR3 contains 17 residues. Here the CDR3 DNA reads TGTGCCAGCAGTTTACGGGACAGGGGAGTAGACACCGGGGAGCTGTTTTTT. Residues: CASSLRDRGVDTGELFF.

The CDR3 region is CASSQGTRDTEAFF. The DNA of the CDR3 is TGTGCCAGCAGCCAAGGGACAAGGGACACTGAAGCTTTCTTT. This chain links TRBV28 with TRBJ1-1; the D gene is possibly TRBD1 (6 bases). This CDR3 has 14 residues. The V end lost 6 bases, the J end lost 3 bases, and 14 bases lay between the germline ends. The germline V gene has CDR1 MDHEN and CDR2 SYDVKM.

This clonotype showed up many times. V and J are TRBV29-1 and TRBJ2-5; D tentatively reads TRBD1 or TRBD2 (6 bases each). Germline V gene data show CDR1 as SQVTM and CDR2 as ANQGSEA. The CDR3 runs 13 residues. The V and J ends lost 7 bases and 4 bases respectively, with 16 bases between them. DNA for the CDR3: TGCAGCGCTTATCTGGAGGGGGGAGAGACCCAGTACTTC. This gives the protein CSAYLEGGETQYF.

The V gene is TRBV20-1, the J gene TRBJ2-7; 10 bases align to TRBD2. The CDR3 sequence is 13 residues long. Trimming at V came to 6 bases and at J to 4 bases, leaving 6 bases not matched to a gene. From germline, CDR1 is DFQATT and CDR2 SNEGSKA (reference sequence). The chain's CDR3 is CSAVAGGKYEQYV. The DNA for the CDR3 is TGCAGTGCCGTAGCGGGGGGAAAATACGAGCAGTACGTC.

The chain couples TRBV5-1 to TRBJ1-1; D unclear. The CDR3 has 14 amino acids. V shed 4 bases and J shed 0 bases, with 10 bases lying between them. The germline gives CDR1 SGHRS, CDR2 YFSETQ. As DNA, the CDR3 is TGCGCCAGCAGCCCGGCGCGGATGAACACTGAAGCTTTCTTT. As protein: CASSPARMNTEAFF.

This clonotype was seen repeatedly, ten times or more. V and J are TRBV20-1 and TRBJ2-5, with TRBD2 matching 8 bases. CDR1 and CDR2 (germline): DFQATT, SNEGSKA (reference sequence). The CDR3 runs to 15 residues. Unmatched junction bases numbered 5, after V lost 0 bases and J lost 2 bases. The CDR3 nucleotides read TGCAGTGCTAGAGAATCACTAGCGGTGCAAGAGACCCAGTACTTC. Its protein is CSARESLAVQETQYF.

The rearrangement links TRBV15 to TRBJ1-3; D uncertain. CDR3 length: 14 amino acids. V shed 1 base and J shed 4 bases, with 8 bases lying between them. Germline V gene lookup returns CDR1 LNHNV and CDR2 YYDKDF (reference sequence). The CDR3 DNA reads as TGTGCCACCAGCAGAGCCCGAAACGGAAACACCATATATTTT. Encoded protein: CATSRARNGNTIYF.

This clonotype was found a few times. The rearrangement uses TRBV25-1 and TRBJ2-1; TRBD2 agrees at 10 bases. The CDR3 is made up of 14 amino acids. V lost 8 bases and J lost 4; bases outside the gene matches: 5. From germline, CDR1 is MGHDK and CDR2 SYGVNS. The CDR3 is CASLSSGGYNEQFF. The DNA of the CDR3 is TGTGCCAGCCTGTCTAGCGGGGGTTACAATGAGCAGTTCTTC.